These T cell receptor beta chains were read from a single sample in a study of T-cell memory formation after mild COVID-19. TCRdb itself ran the 5' RACE reads through MiXCR, one entry per CDR3 protein. The sample has some 340,000 distinct CDR3 sequences, over 10% seen once. The sample comprised PBMCs or a T cell subset sorted from them (not recorded which). The receptor set was obtained from a man aged 18-30 years who had mild COVID-19 (a few samples of this study predate the infection). Cell type and time point are not known. The CDR3 runs from the conserved cysteine through the conserved F or W. D genes are given only for firm matches. Only some rows state a clone size, as once, few, many or a class for expanded clones.

clone size: .; V gene: TRBV2; D gene: .; J gene: TRBJ2-3; CDR3 DNA: TGTGCCAGCATGGGCCTCTTCACAGATACGCAGTATTTT; CDR3 protein: CASMGLFTDTQYF
clone size: .; V gene: TRBV10-3; D gene: TRBD2; J gene: TRBJ2-5; CDR3 DNA: TGTGCCATCAGTGATACTAGCGGACCACAGGAGACCCAGTACTTC; CDR3 protein: CAISDTSGPQETQYF
clone size: .; V gene: TRBV7-9; D gene: .; J gene: TRBJ2-5; CDR3 DNA: TGTGCCAGTATAGGGGAGACCCAGTACTTC; CDR3 protein: CASIGETQYF
clone size: few; V gene: TRBV7-2; D gene: TRBD1; J gene: TRBJ1-4; CDR3 DNA: TGTGCCAGCAGCTTAGCCCTAGGGACAGGGGATGAAAAACTGTTTTTT; CDR3 protein: CASSLALGTGDEKLFF
clone size: once; V gene: TRBV18; D gene: .; J gene: TRBJ2-7; CDR3 DNA: TGTGCCAGCTCCCTCAAGGGGGGGTACCTCGACGAGCAGTACTTC; CDR3 protein: CASSLKGGYLDEQYF
clone size: few; V gene: TRBV19; D gene: .; J gene: TRBJ1-1; CDR3 DNA: TGTGCCAGTAGACCGACATACAGAGATAGGAACACTGAAGCTTTCTTT; CDR3 protein: CASRPTYRDRNTEAFF
clone size: few; V gene: TRBV5-1; D gene: TRBD2; J gene: TRBJ2-5; CDR3 DNA: TGCGCCAGCAGTATCTTTCTAGCGGGGGGAGAGACCCAGTACTTC; CDR3 protein: CASSIFLAGGETQYF
clone size: .; V gene: TRBV5-1; D gene: TRBD2; J gene: TRBJ2-3; CDR3 DNA: TGCGCCAGCAGCTCCGGTTCGAGCGGGGGAACCACAGATACGCAGTATTTT; CDR3 protein: CASSSGSSGGTTDTQYF
clone size: .; V gene: TRBV4-1; D gene: .; J gene: TRBJ2-3; CDR3 DNA: TGCGCCAGCAGCCAAGAAGGTGCCTCGGCAGATACGCAGTATTTT; CDR3 protein: CASSQEGASADTQYF
clone size: few; V gene: TRBV4-2; D gene: TRBD1; J gene: TRBJ1-2; CDR3 DNA: TGTGCCAGCAGCCAAGAGGGACAGTACTATGGCTACACCTTC; CDR3 protein: CASSQEGQYYGYTF
clone size: many; V gene: TRBV25-1; D gene: .; J gene: TRBJ1-1; CDR3 DNA: TGTGCCAGCCGCCCACCCCCAAGACAGGATGAAGCTTTCTTT; CDR3 protein: CASRPPPRQDEAFF